These 16 T cell receptor beta chains were all obtained from the same sample, sequenced in a study of T cell responses to AZD1222 COVID-19 vaccine. Assay: immunoSEQ multiplex PCR; the TCRdb copy retains only in-frame clones and omits some. The sample includes around 120,000 clones, just under 95% of them seen just once. This sample comprised peripheral blood, obtained on day 0 of AZD1222 vaccination. These receptors all stem from an adult in good health.

This chain joins TRBV5-1 and TRBJ2-7; D is unclear. The germline V gene encodes CDR1 SGHRS and CDR2 YFSETQ. The CDR3 totals 13 residues. Trimming removed 2 bases from V and 2 bases from J, with 8 bases in between. Written as DNA, the CDR3 is TGCGCCAGCAGCTTTATCGGACCCTACGAGCAGTACTTC. Its protein product is CASSFIGPYEQYF.

The rearrangement uses TRBV5-6 and TRBJ1-3, with 8 positions matching TRBD1. CDR3 size: 16 residues. V was clipped by 4 bases and J by 1 base; unmatched bases: 7. Germline V gene lookup returns CDR1 SGHDT and CDR2 YYEEEE. DNA of the CDR3: TGTGCCAGCAGCCGATTAACAGGGGGATCTGGAAACACCATATATTTT. It encodes CASSRLTGGSGNTIYF. The whole variable domain, remainder taken from reference TRBV5-6 and TRBJ1-3, is DAGVTQSPTHLIKTRGQQVTLRCSPKSGHDTVSWYQQALGQGPQFIFQYYEEEERQRGNFPDRFSGHQFPNYSSELNVNALLLGDSALYLCASSRLTGGSGNTIYFGEGSWLTVV.

The chain joins TRBV30 to TRBJ1-4; a possible D gene is TRBD1 (5 bases). V shed 7 bases and J shed 4 bases, with 19 bases lying between them. CDR3 length equals 15 residues. In germline, CDR1 is GTSNPN, CDR2 SVGIG (reference sequence). In DNA form, the CDR3 reads TGTGCCTCTACTAGACGAAGGGACGATAATGAAAAACTGTTTTTT. Its protein is CASTRRRDDNEKLFF.

The J gene is TRBJ1-2, the V gene TRBV28, with D uncertain. V lost 7 bases and J lost 10, with 19 bases in between. The CDR3 spans 13 residues. Germline lookup yields CDR1 MDHEN and CDR2 SYDVKM. The CDR3 DNA sequence: TGTGCCAGCACGGATGCCGGGCGTCCTCACTACACCTTC. Its protein product is CASTDAGRPHYTF.

This clone was detected once. This chain links TRBV27 with TRBJ1-2; 7 bases fit TRBD1. The CDR3 covers 14 residues. With V trimmed by 5 bases and J by 4 bases, 7 bases remained unmatched. In germline, CDR1 is MNHEY, CDR2 SMNVEV (reference sequence). This CDR3 is CASSEQGFGYGYTF. DNA of the CDR3: TGTGCCAGCAGTGAACAGGGGTTCGGCTATGGCTACACCTTC.

In DNA, the CDR3 is TGTGCCTGGAGTCTGGACGCTAGCAGATATGAGCAGTTCTTC. Its translation is CAWSLDASRYEQFF. This chain connects TRBV30 to TRBJ2-1, with a tentative D call TRBD2 (5 bases). V was trimmed by 2 bases and J by 8 bases, leaving 16 bases between them. From germline, CDR1 is GTSNPN and CDR2 SVGIG (reference sequence). The CDR3 is 14 amino acids.

V usage is TRBV15 and J usage is TRBJ1-4; the D is unclear. With 0 bases removed from V and 6 bases from J, the gap between germline ends came to 11 bases. This CDR3 spans 15 amino acids. Per the germline V gene, CDR1 is LNHNV and CDR2 is YYDKDF (reference sequence). The CDR3 loop is CATSRDFRTDEKLFF. The DNA of the CDR3 is TGTGCCACCAGCAGAGATTTTCGGACGGATGAAAAACTGTTTTTT.

V usage is TRBV6-5 and J usage is TRBJ2-3; D may be TRBD1 or TRBD2 (5 bases each). This CDR3 contains 13 residues. V was cut by 4 bases and J by 2 bases, with 7 bases left in between. Per germline, CDR1 MNHEY and CDR2 SVGAGI. The CDR3 sequence: CASSLGVTDTQYF. CDR3 bases: TGTGCCAGCAGTTTGGGGGTCACAGATACGCAGTATTTT.

J is TRBJ2-7 and V is TRBV3-1 (or the pseudogene TRBV3-2); D call uncertain. The germline CDR1 and CDR2 sequences are LGHDT and YNNKEL (reference sequence). CDR3 length: 15 residues. Trimming removed 3 bases from V and 3 bases from J, with 15 bases in between. CDR3 region: CASSQSGHMDYEQYF. The CDR3 DNA follows: TGTGCCAGCAGCCAGTCAGGCCACATGGACTACGAGCAGTACTTC.

The chain is built from TRBV6-1 and TRBJ2-1; 7 nucleotides match TRBD1. Trimming at V came to 4 bases and at J to 4 bases, leaving 10 bases not matched to a gene. From germline, CDR1 is MNHNS and CDR2 SASEGT. This CDR3 is 16 amino acids long. This chain's CDR3 is CASSATGVIGYNEQFF. In DNA, the CDR3 is TGTGCCAGCAGTGCAACAGGGGTAATTGGTTACAATGAGCAGTTCTTC.

The chain uses TRBV3-1 (or the pseudogene TRBV3-2) and TRBJ1-3, with D possibly TRBD1 on 5 matching bases. Germline loops: CDR1 LGHDT, CDR2 YNNKEL (reference sequence). The CDR3 has 17 amino acids. V lost 7 bases to trimming and J lost 1 base, with 20 bases between them. In nucleotides, the CDR3 is TGTGCCAGCACCAAAGGGGTGGCTATGACTTCTGGAAACACCATATATTTT. Residues: CASTKGVAMTSGNTIYF.

The table lists this clone with a count of one. The chain has TRBV6-5 and TRBJ2-2, with a weak D call TRBD2 (6 bases). Germline V gene lookup returns CDR1 MNHEY and CDR2 SVGAGI. The CDR3 covers 13 residues. Trimming took off 3 bases at V and 5 bases at J, with 7 bases between the two ends. The CDR3 DNA is TGTGCCAGCAGTTATCGGGGGACCGGGGAGCTGTTTTTT. Residues: CASSYRGTGELFF.

The chain couples TRBV6-5 to TRBJ1-6; tentatively, D is TRBD1 (6 bases). The V and J ends lost 6 bases and 7 bases respectively, with 13 bases between them. From germline, CDR1 is MNHEY and CDR2 SVGAGI. CDR3 length: 14 residues. CDR3 sequence (DNA): TGTGCCAGCAGAACCGGGACACTGAATTCACCCCTCCACTTT. Residues: CASRTGTLNSPLHF.

The genes are TRBV6-1 and TRBJ1-2, with a tentative D call TRBD1 (5 bases). The length of the CDR3 is 17 residues. Germline V gene lookup returns CDR1 MNHNS and CDR2 SASEGT. V lost 2 bases, J lost 1 base, and 17 bases lay in between. Here the CDR3 DNA reads TGTGCCAGCAGTGAAATTTTGGGACTTAGAGATAACTATGGCTACACCTTC. Its translation is CASSEILGLRDNYGYTF.

This clone showed up just a few times. V gene TRBV2 combines with J gene TRBJ1-5; a weak D match, TRBD1 (5 bases). V lost 6 bases, J lost 11 bases, and 11 bases lay in between. CDR3 size: 11 residues. In germline, CDR1 is SNHLY, CDR2 FYNNEI. CDR3 in amino acids: CASSPSGTQHF. DNA of the CDR3: TGTGCCAGCAGCCCTTCAGGGACCCAGCATTTT.

The rearrangement joins TRBV28 to TRBJ2-1; 7 nucleotides match TRBD2. CDR3 length equals 15 residues. Germline assignment: CDR1 MDHEN and CDR2 SYDVKM. Trimming removed 7 bases from V and 5 bases from J; junction bases left unmatched: 11. The DNA of the CDR3 is TGTGCCAGCAATCCCTTGGCTAGCGGAAACAATGAGCAGTTCTTC. This sequence encodes CASNPLASGNNEQFF.